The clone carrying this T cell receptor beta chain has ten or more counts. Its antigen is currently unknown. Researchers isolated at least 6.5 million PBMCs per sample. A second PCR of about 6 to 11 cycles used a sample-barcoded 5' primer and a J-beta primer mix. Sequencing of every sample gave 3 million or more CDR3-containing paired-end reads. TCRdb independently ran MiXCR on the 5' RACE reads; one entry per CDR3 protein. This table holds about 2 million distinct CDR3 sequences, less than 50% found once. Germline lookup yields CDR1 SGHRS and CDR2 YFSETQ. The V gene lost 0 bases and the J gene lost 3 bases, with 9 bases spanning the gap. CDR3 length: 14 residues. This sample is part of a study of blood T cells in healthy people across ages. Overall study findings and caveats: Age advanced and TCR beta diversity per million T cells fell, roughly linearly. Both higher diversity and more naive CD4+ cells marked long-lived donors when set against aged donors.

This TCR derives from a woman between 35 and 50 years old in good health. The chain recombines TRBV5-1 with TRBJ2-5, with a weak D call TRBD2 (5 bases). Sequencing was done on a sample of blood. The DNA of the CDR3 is TGCGCCAGCAGCTTGGTTTCCGGGGAAGAGACCCAGTACTTC. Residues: CASSLVSGEETQYF.